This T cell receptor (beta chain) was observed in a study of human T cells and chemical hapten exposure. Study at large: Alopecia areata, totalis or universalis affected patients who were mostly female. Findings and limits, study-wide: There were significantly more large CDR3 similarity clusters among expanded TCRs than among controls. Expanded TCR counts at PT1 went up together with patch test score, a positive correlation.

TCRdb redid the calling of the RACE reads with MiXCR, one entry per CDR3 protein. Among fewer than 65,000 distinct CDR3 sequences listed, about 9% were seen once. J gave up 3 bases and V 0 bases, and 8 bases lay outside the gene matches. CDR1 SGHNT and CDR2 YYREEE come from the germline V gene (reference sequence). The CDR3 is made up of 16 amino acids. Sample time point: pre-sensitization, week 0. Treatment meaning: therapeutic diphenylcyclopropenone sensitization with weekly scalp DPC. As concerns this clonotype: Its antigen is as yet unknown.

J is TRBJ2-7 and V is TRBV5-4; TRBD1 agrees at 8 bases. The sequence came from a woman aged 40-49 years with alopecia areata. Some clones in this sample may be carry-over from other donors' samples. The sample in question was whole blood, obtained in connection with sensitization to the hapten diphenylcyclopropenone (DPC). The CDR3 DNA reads TGTGCCAGCAGCTTGGAGGTTGGAGACAGGGGCTACGAGCAGTACTTC. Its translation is CASSLEVGDRGYEQYF.